This TCR beta chain was identified in a study of blood T cell repertoires in COVID-19. At the level of the study: COVID-19 samples from acute and convalescent phases originated in the United States, Italy and Spain.

Per the authors' pipeline: From reference gene primer amplification, estimates of nucleated cell counts were derived. TCRdb's copy holds only in-frame clones and misses some; the assay was immunoSEQ multiplex PCR. V and J calls and clone size are copied from that table; D and trimming were computed from the DNA. The table shows about 140,000 clones, with less than 90% occurring only once. CDR1 is MNHEY and CDR2 is SVGAGI in the germline V gene. V lost 4 bases to trimming and J lost 7 bases, with 5 bases between them. The CDR3 runs 12 residues. The cohort comprised adults aged roughly 18 to 95 years residing in 24 US areas. Cohort allocation depended upon clinical history that participants reported.

The receptor comes from a man aged 35-49 years with acute COVID-19. This chain uses TRBV6-5 with TRBJ1-6; D remains ambiguous. Sequenced material: PBMCs or T cells enriched from blood (not recorded which). In DNA form, the CDR3 reads TGTGCCAGCAGTTCCCTCAATTCACCCCTCCACTTT. Its translation is CASSSLNSPLHF.